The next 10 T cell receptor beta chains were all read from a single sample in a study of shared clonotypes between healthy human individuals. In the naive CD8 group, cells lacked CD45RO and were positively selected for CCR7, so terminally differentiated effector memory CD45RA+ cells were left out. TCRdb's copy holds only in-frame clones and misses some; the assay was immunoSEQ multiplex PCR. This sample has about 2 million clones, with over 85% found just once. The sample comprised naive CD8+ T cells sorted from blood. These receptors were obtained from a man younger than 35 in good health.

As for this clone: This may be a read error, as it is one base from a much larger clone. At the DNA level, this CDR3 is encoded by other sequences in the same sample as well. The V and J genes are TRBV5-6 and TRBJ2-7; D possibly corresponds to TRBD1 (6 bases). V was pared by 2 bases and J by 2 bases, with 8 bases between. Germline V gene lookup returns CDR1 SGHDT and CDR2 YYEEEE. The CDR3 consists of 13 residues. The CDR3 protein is CASSFGQTYEQYF. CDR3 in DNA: TGTGCCAGCAGCTTCGGACAGACCTACGAGCAGTACTTC.

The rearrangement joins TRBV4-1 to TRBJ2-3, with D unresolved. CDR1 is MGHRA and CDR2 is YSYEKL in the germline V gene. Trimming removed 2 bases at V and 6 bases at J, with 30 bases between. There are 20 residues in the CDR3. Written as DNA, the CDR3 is TGCGCCAGCAGCCAACCCCCCCCTGAGGCGGACGCTATATTTTTGGATACGCAGTATTTT. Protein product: CASSQPPPEADAIFLDTQYF.

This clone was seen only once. The CDR3 loop reads CASSQDNQPQHF. The CDR3 region has the DNA TGTGCCAGCAGTCAGGACAATCAGCCCCAGCATTTT. This rearrangement joins TRBV28 to TRBJ1-5; D gene uncertain. CDR3 size: 12 residues. CDR1 MDHEN and CDR2 SYDVKM come from the germline V gene. Trimming took off 5 bases at V and 3 bases at J, with 5 bases between the two ends. Drawing the rest from reference TRBV28 and TRBJ1-5, the complete variable domain is DVKVTQSSRYLVKRTGEKVFLECVQDMDHENMFWYRQDPGLGLRLIYFSYDVKMKEKGDIPEGYSVSREKKERFSLILESASTNQTSMYLCASSQDNQPQHFGDGTRLSIL.

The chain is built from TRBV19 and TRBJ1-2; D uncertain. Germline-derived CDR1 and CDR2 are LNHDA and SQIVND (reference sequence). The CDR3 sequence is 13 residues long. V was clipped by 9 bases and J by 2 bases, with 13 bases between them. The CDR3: CASSETENYGYTF. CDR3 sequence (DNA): TGTGCCAGCTCCGAGACGGAAAACTATGGCTACACCTTC.

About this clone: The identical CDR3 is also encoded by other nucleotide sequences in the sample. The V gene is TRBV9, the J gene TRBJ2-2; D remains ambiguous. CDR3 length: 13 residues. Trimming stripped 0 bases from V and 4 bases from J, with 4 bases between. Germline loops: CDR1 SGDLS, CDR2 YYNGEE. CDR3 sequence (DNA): TGTGCCAGCAGCGTAGGGTCCACCGGGGAGCTGTTTTTT. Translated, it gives CASSVGSTGELFF.

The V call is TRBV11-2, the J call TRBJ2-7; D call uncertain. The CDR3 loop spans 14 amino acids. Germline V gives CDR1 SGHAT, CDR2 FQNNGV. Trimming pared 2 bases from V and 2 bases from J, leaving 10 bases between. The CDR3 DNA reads TGTGCCAGCAGCTTAAATCCATTAGCCTACGAGCAGTACTTC. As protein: CASSLNPLAYEQYF.

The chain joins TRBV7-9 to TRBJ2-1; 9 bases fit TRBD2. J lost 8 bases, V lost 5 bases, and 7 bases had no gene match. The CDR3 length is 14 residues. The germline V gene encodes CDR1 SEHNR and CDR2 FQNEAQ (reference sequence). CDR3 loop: CASSPAGLAYEQFF. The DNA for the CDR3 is TGTGCCAGCAGCCCCGCGGGACTAGCCTATGAGCAGTTCTTC. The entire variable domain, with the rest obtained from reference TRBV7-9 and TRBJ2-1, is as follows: DTGVSQNPRHKITKRGQNVTFRCDPISEHNRLYWYRQTLGQGPEFLTYFQNEAQLEKSRLLSDRFSAERPKGSFSTLEIQRTEQGDSAMYLCASSPAGLAYEQFFGPGTRLTVL.

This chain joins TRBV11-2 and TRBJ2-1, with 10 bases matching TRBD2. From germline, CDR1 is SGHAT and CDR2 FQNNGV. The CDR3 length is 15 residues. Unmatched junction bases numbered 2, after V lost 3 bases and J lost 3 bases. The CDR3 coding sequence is TGTGCCAGCAGCTTTACTAGCGGGGACTACAATGAGCAGTTCTTC. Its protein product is CASSFTSGDYNEQFF.

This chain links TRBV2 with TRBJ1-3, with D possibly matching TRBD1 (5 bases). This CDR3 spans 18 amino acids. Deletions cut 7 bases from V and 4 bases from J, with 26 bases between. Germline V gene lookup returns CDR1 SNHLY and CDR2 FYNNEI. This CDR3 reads CASTPDRDTGTSGNTIYF. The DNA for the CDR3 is TGTGCCAGCACCCCGGATCGTGACACGGGGACGAGCGGAAACACCATATATTTT.

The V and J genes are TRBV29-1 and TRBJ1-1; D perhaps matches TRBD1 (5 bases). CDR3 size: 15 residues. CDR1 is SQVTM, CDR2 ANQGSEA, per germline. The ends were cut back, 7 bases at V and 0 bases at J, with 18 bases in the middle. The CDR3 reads CSATGTTAMNTEAFF. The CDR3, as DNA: TGCAGCGCTACAGGTACGACAGCCATGAACACTGAAGCTTTCTTT.